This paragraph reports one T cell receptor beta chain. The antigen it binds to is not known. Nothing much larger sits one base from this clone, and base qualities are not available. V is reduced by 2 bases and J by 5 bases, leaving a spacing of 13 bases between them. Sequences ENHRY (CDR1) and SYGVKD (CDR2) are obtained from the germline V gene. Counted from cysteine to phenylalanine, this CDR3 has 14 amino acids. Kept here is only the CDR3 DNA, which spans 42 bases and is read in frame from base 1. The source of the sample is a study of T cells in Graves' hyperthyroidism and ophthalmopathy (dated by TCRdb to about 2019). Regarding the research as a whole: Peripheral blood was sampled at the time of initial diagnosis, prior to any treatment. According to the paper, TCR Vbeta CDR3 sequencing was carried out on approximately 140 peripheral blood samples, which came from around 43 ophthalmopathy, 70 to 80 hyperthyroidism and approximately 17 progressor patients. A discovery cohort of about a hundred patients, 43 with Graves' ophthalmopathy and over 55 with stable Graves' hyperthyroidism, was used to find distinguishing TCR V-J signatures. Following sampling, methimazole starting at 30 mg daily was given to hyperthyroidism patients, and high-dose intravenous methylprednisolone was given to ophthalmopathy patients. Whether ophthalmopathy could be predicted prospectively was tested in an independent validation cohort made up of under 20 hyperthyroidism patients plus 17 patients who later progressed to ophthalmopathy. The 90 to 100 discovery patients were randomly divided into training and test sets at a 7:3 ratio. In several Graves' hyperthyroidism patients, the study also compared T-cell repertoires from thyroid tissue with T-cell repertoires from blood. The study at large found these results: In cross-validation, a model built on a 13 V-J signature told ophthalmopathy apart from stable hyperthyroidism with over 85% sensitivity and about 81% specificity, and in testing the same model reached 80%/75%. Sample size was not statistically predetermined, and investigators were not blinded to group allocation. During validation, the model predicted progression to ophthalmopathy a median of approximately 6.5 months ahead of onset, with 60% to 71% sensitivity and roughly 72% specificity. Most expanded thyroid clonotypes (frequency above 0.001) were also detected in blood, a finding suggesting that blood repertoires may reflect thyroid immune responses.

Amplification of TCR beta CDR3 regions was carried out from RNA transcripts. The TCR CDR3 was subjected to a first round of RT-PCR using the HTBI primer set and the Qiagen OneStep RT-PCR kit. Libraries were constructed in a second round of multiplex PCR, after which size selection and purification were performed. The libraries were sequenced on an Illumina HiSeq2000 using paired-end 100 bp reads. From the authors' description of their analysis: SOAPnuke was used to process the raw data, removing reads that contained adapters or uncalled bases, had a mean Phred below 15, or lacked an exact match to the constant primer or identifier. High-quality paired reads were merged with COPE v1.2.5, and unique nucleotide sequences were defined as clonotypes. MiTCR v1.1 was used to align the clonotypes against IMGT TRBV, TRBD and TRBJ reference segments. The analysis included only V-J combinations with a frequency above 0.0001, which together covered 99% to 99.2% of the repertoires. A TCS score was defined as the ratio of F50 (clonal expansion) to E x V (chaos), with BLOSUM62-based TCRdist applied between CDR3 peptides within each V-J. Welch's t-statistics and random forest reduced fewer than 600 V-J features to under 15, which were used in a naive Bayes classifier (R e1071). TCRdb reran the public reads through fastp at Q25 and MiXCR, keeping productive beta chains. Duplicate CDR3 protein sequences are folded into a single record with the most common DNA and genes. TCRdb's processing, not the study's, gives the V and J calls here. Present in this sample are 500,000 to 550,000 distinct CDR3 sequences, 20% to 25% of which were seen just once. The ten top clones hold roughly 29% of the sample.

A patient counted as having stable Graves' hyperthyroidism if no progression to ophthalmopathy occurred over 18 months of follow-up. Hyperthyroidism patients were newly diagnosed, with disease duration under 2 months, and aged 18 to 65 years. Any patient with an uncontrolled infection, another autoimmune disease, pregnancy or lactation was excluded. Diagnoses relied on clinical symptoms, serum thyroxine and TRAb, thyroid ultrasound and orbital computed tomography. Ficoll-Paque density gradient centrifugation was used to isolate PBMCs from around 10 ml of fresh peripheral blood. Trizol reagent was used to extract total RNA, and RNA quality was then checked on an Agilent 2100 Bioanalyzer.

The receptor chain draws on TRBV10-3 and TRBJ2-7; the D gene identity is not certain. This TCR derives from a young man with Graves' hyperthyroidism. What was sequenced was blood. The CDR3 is CAISELGPLNEQYF. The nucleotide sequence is TGTGCCATCAGTGAGCTTGGACCCCTCAACGAGCAGTACTTC.